A single sample gave rise to the 25 T cell receptor beta chains below, sequenced in a study of shared clonotypes between healthy human individuals. Profiling relied on immunoSEQ multiplex PCR, and the TCRdb table lists in-frame clones only, not all of them. Of 850,000 to 1,200,000 clones listed, roughly 70% are singletons. The sequencing input was memory CD4+ T cells sorted from blood. Subset described: CD45RA-negative fraction. The receptors originated from a man younger than 30 in good health.

The count of this clone is one. The V call is TRBV6-5, the J call TRBJ2-1; 9 nucleotides agree with TRBD2. V gave up 4 bases and J gave up 0 bases; unmatched junction bases: 4. CDR3 length equals 16 residues. Germline V lookup: CDR1 MNHEY, CDR2 SVGAGI. The CDR3 nucleotides read TGTGCCAGCAGTTCGCAGACTAGCGGCTCCTACAATGAGCAGTTCTTC. This translates into CASSSQTSGSYNEQFF.

CDR3 protein: CASSSANLGGNTIYF. CDR3 DNA sequence: TGTGCCAGCAGCTCCGCTAATTTAGGAGGAAACACCATATATTTT. This chain joins TRBV7-9 and TRBJ1-3; no reliable D call. The CDR3 has 15 residues. The germline V gene encodes CDR1 SEHNR and CDR2 FQNEAQ (reference sequence). V lost 4 bases and J lost 4, with 14 bases in between. Supplemented by reference TRBV7-9 and TRBJ1-3, the full variable domain reads DTGVSQNPRHKITKRGQNVTFRCDPISEHNRLYWYRQTLGQGPEFLTYFQNEAQLEKSRLLSDRFSAERPKGSFSTLEIQRTEQGDSAMYLCASSSANLGGNTIYFGEGSWLTVV.

The chain couples TRBV9 to TRBJ2-3; TRBD1 might be the D (5 bases). Per germline, CDR1 SGDLS and CDR2 YYNGEE. The CDR3 totals 13 residues. Between the trimmed V and J ends, which lost 3 bases and 4 bases, there was a span of 9 bases. CDR3 in DNA: TGTGCCAGCAGCGGATCAGGGCCAGATACGCAGTATTTT. Encoded protein: CASSGSGPDTQYF. Full variable domain (rest looked up from reference TRBV9 and TRBJ2-3): DSGVTQTPKHLITATGQRVTLRCSPRSGDLSVYWYQQSLDQGLQFLIQYYNGEERAKGNILERFSAQQFPDLHSELNLSSLELGDSALYFCASSGSGPDTQYFGPGTRLTVL.

V is TRBV2 and J is TRBJ1-1; TRBD1 matches at 7 bases. The V gene's germline CDR1 is SNHLY and CDR2 FYNNEI. This CDR3 contains 15 residues. J gave up 4 bases and V 5 bases, and 10 bases lay outside the gene matches. Written as DNA, the CDR3 is TGTGCCAGCAGTACGACAGGGAGGGTTACCACTGAAGCTTTCTTT. Translating gives CASSTTGRVTTEAFF.

V and J are TRBV11-2 and TRBJ2-7; TRBD1 aligns across 7 bases. Germline CDR1 SGHAT, CDR2 FQNNGV. The CDR3 spans 15 residues. The V gene end was trimmed by 5 bases and the J gene end by 3 bases; junction bases not matched to a gene: 10. CDR3 DNA sequence: TGTGCCAGCAGCCCCCGGGACAGTAACAGCTACGAGCAGTACTTC. Protein sequence: CASSPRDSNSYEQYF.

This clone showed up just a few times. This sequence joins TRBV2 and TRBJ1-2; weak D call: TRBD1 (6 bases). The germline V and J ends were trimmed by 5 bases and 8 bases, with 21 bases remaining between them. CDR3 size: 15 residues. The germline V gene has CDR1 SNHLY and CDR2 FYNNEI. CDR3 sequence (DNA): TGTGCCAGCAGTACCGGGCGCTCCACAGGGTCAGGCTACACCTTC. This encodes CASSTGRSTGSGYTF.

The rearrangement links TRBV7-2 to TRBJ2-7, with D perhaps TRBD1 or TRBD2 (5 bases each). The CDR3 is made up of 15 amino acids. With 3 bases removed from V and 3 bases from J, the gap between germline ends came to 15 bases. The germline gives CDR1 SGHTA, CDR2 FQGNSA. The CDR3 DNA reads as TGTGCCAGCAGCTTTTTGGGACGGACTCTCTACGAGCAGTACTTC. This codes for CASSFLGRTLYEQYF.

The V call is TRBV15, the J call TRBJ1-6, with D hard to call. The CDR3 is made up of 17 amino acids. Looked up from germline, CDR1 is LNHNV and CDR2 is YYDKDF (reference sequence). Trimming left V 0 bases short and J 3 bases short, with 12 bases between. CDR3 in DNA: TGTGCCACCAGCAGAGATCCCGGACTCGGCTATAATTCACCCCTCCACTTT. Translating gives CATSRDPGLGYNSPLHF.

Here the CDR3 reads CASFDTGKNSPLHF. In DNA, the CDR3 is TGTGCCAGCTTCGATACAGGGAAGAATTCACCCCTCCACTTT. V and J are TRBV5-4 and TRBJ1-6, with D perhaps TRBD1 (6 bases). CDR1 is SGHNT and CDR2 is YYREEE in the germline V gene (reference sequence). The CDR3 is 14 residues long. Between the trimmed V and J ends, which lost 7 bases and 7 bases, there was a span of 15 bases.

The CDR3 here is CASSRDRGLTEAFF. CDR3 coding DNA: TGTGCCAGCAGCCGGGACAGGGGGCTGACTGAAGCTTTCTTT. This chain connects TRBV2 to TRBJ1-1, with 12 bases fitting TRBD1. With 6 bases clipped from V and 5 bases from J, the junction kept 4 bases outside the gene matches. The CDR3 has 14 residues. The germline CDR1 and CDR2 sequences are SNHLY and FYNNEI. Drawing the rest from reference TRBV2 and TRBJ1-1, the complete variable domain is EPEVTQTPSHQVTQMGQEVILRCVPISNHLYFYWYRQILGQKVEFLVSFYNNEISEKSEIFDDQFSVERPDGSNFTLKIRSTKLEDSAMYFCASSRDRGLTEAFFGQGTRLTVV.

This clone was observed many times. The genes are TRBV6-5 and TRBJ2-1, with 7 bases fitting TRBD1. From germline, CDR1 is MNHEY and CDR2 SVGAGI. V gave up 4 bases and J gave up 9 bases; unmatched junction bases: 6. The CDR3 runs to 13 residues. Here the CDR3 DNA reads TGTGCCAGCAGTTCCTTACAGGGGAGTGAGCAGTTCTTC. Protein product: CASSSLQGSEQFF.

In its sample, this clone was seen a few times. Other DNA sequences of this sample code for an identical CDR3. The genes are TRBV20-1 and TRBJ1-1, with D perhaps TRBD1 (5 bases). The CDR3 is made up of 11 amino acids. CDR1 and CDR2 (germline): DFQATT, SNEGSKA (reference sequence). The germline V and J ends were trimmed by 3 bases and 5 bases, with 7 bases remaining between them. The CDR3 DNA reads as TGCAGTGCTAGGGGGGATACTGAAGCTTTCTTT. Protein product: CSARGDTEAFF.

This clone was seen only a few times. Given a much more abundant clone one base away, this may be a read error. This CDR3 is also generated by other DNA sequences in the sample. The chain uses TRBV5-6 and TRBJ2-3; 9 nucleotides align to TRBD2. With 0 bases clipped from V and 1 base from J, the junction kept 0 bases outside the gene matches. The length of the CDR3 is 15 residues. The germline gives CDR1 SGHDT, CDR2 YYEEEE. The CDR3 bases are TGTGCCAGCAGCTTGGTAGCGGGAGGCACAGATACGCAGTATTTT. Protein sequence: CASSLVAGGTDTQYF.

V gene TRBV6-6 combines with J gene TRBJ2-1; 9 nucleotides agree with TRBD2. The V and J ends lost 7 bases and 7 bases, in that order; junction bases with no gene match: 11. This CDR3 comprises 15 residues. The germline V gene encodes CDR1 MNHNY and CDR2 SVGAGI (reference sequence). This CDR3 is CASTLRSGGWNEQFF. The CDR3 DNA is TGTGCCAGCACCTTACGGAGCGGGGGGTGGAATGAGCAGTTCTTC.

This sequence joins TRBV11-2 and TRBJ2-5, with 8 positions matching TRBD2. Trimming removed 5 bases from V and 5 bases from J; junction bases left unmatched: 10. Germline V gives CDR1 SGHAT, CDR2 FQNNGV. The CDR3 is made up of 15 amino acids. CDR3 amino acids: CASSPHRGGGETQYF. CDR3 nucleotide sequence: TGTGCCAGCAGCCCTCATCGGGGGGGAGGTGAGACCCAGTACTTC.

The chain uses TRBV9 and TRBJ1-2; D might be TRBD1 (5 bases). Germline loops: CDR1 SGDLS, CDR2 YYNGEE. This CDR3 is 13 amino acids long. Trimming removed 3 bases from V and 4 bases from J, with 10 bases in between. This CDR3 reads CASSAGFGYGYTF. The DNA of the CDR3 is TGTGCCAGCAGCGCAGGGTTCGGCTATGGCTACACCTTC.

The rearrangement joins TRBV6-5 to TRBJ1-2, with a tentative D call TRBD1 (5 bases). From germline, CDR1 is MNHEY and CDR2 SVGAGI. Trimming stripped 7 bases from V and 10 bases from J, with 22 bases between. The CDR3 is made up of 14 amino acids. The CDR3 reads CASTRSGRERDYTF. CDR3 coding DNA: TGTGCCAGCACCCGATCGGGCAGGGAAAGGGACTACACCTTC.

The CDR3 spells CASSVNRNTGELFF. DNA for the CDR3: TGTGCCAGCAGTGTGAACAGGAACACCGGGGAGCTGTTTTTT. V is TRBV2 and J is TRBJ2-2; D not resolved. The ends were cut back, 4 bases at V and 1 base at J, with 7 bases in the middle. Germline CDR1 is SNHLY and CDR2 is FYNNEI. This CDR3 region has 14 residues.

The V and J genes are TRBV30 and TRBJ2-7; TRBD1 might be the D (6 bases). Germline lookup yields CDR1 GTSNPN and CDR2 SVGIG (reference sequence). The CDR3 sequence is 14 residues long. Trimming shortened V by 0 bases and J by 7 bases, and 16 bases separated the two germline ends. CDR3 amino acids: CAWSVRRQGQEQYF. CDR3 in DNA: TGTGCCTGGAGTGTACGGCGGCAGGGGCAGGAGCAGTACTTC. Combining the CDR3 with reference TRBV30 and TRBJ2-7 gives the whole variable domain SQTIHQWPATLVQPVGSPLSLECTVEGTSNPNLYWYRQAAGRGLQLLFYSVGIGQISSEVPQNLSASRPQDRQFILSSKKLLLSDSGFYLCAWSVRRQGQEQYFGPGTRLTVT.

This clone was seen ten or more times. The chain recombines TRBV5-1 with TRBJ1-1; 7 nucleotides agree with TRBD1. Trimming at V came to 4 bases and at J to 4 bases, leaving 4 bases not matched to a gene. Germline values: CDR1 SGHRS, CDR2 YFSETQ. The CDR3 consists of 13 residues. CDR3 nucleotides: TGCGCCAGCAGCCAATCAGGGGGCACTGAAGCTTTCTTT. Its protein is CASSQSGGTEAFF.

The DNA for the CDR3 is TGCGCCAGCAGCCTGACAGGGCCCGGGGAGACCCAGTACTTC. Its protein product is CASSLTGPGETQYF. The chain has TRBV4-1 and TRBJ2-5, with TRBD1 identical over 7 bases. This CDR3 has 14 amino acids. J lost 5 bases, V lost 4 bases, and 7 bases had no gene match. Germline-derived CDR1 and CDR2 are MGHRA and YSYEKL.

The genes are TRBV20-1 and TRBJ1-2; no clear D. CDR1 DFQATT and CDR2 SNEGSKA come from the germline V gene (reference sequence). V lost 6 bases and J lost 6, with 11 bases in between. The CDR3 extends over 11 amino acids. The CDR3 protein is CSAIVENGYTF. The CDR3, as DNA: TGCAGTGCCATTGTAGAGAATGGCTACACCTTC.

The genes are TRBV5-1 and TRBJ1-1; D is uncertain. This CDR3 comprises 15 residues. V lost 4 bases, J lost 2 bases, and 15 bases lay in between. Germline CDR1 reads SGHRS; CDR2 reads YFSETQ. The CDR3 spells CASSPDTPTNTEAFF. The DNA of the CDR3 is TGCGCCAGCAGCCCCGATACACCTACAAACACTGAAGCTTTCTTT.

The genes are TRBV6-5 and TRBJ2-1; 9 bases align to TRBD1. Losses at the gene ends were 5 bases for V and 9 bases for J; bases not matched to a gene: 11. Germline V gene data show CDR1 as MNHEY and CDR2 as SVGAGI. The CDR3 runs to 15 residues. In nucleotides, the CDR3 is TGTGCCAGCAGTACGGGACAGGGCATACTCCGTGAGCAGTTCTTC. Encoded protein: CASSTGQGILREQFF.

This clone has a handful of counts. This rearrangement joins TRBV2 to TRBJ2-2; D call uncertain. The CDR3 contains 14 residues. Deletions cut 7 bases from V and 2 bases from J, with 11 bases between. Germline lookup yields CDR1 SNHLY and CDR2 FYNNEI. As DNA, the CDR3 is TGTGCCAGCAATCCAGGTTCCAACACCGGGGAGCTGTTTTTT. This sequence encodes CASNPGSNTGELFF.